Listed below are T cell receptor beta chains from one sample, sequenced in a study of T cell responses to AZD1222 COVID-19 vaccine. The protocol was immunoSEQ multiplex PCR, while the TCRdb copy is restricted to in-frame clones and leaves out a portion. This table holds around 94,000 clones, more than 85% found once. The sequencing here drew on peripheral blood, taken on day 0 of AZD1222 vaccination. These receptors were collected from an adult in good health. The CDR3 runs from the conserved cysteine through the conserved F or W. A D gene is named only where the DNA matches it firmly. The listing skips clone size in some rows; elsewhere it reads once, few, many or a size class.

v_gene	len	d_gene	j_gene	abundance	CDR3aa	CDR3nt
TRBV30	13	.	TRBJ1-2	.	CAWNSGTSYGYTF	TGTGCCTGGAATTCCGGGACAAGCTATGGCTACACCTTC
TRBV30	14	.	TRBJ2-5	.	CAWSKGGSGETQYF	TGTGCCTGGAGTAAGGGGGGCTCGGGAGAGACCCAGTACTTC
TRBV19	13	.	TRBJ1-4	once	CASSIRGDEKLFF	TGTGCCAGTAGTATCCGGGGAGACGAAAAACTGTTTTTT
TRBV7-8	15	TRBD1	TRBJ2-5	.	CASSGQGADQETQYF	TGTGCCAGCAGCGGACAGGGGGCTGATCAAGAGACCCAGTACTTC
TRBV28	13	.	TRBJ1-1	.	CASSRPPNTEAFF	TGTGCCAGCAGTAGGCCGCCGAACACTGAAGCTTTCTTT
TRBV30	13	.	TRBJ2-4	.	CAWSVTGRNIQYF	TGTGCCTGGAGTGTAACGGGAAGGAACATTCAGTACTTC
TRBV4-3	13	.	TRBJ1-1	.	CASSQDRNTEAFF	TGCGCCAGCAGCCAAGATCGGAACACTGAAGCTTTCTTT
TRBV5-1	15	TRBD1	TRBJ2-5	.	CASSIDRGRQETQYF	TGCGCCAGCAGCATCGACAGGGGGCGTCAAGAGACCCAGTACTTC
TRBV5-1	14	.	TRBJ1-1	.	CASSRGLANTEAFF	TGCGCCAGCAGCCGCGGCCTAGCAAACACTGAAGCTTTCTTT
TRBV29-1	13	.	TRBJ2-3	.	CSVDRGGTDTQYF	TGCAGCGTTGACAGGGGTGGCACAGATACGCAGTATTTT
TRBV5-6	16	TRBD1	TRBJ1-3	.	CASSLLQGSSGNTIYF	TGTGCCAGCAGCCTATTACAGGGGAGCTCTGGAAACACCATATATTTT
TRBV6-5	14	TRBD1	TRBJ1-2	.	CASSYGTGAVGYTF	TGTGCCAGCAGTTACGGGACAGGGGCAGTTGGCTACACCTTC
TRBV6-2/TRBV6-3	13	.	TRBJ1-5	.	CASSLVWNQPQHF	TGTGCCAGCAGTTTAGTCTGGAATCAGCCCCAGCATTTT
TRBV7-2	15	.	TRBJ2-1	.	CASSPLADSYNEQFF	TGTGCCAGCAGCCCCCTGGCGGACTCCTACAATGAGCAGTTCTTC
TRBV19	14	.	TRBJ1-5	.	CASRGPTGNQPQHF	TGTGCCAGTAGAGGGCCTACGGGCAATCAGCCCCAGCATTTT
TRBV2	14	.	TRBJ2-1	.	CASRRDVVGNEQFF	TGTGCCAGCAGGAGGGACGTTGTTGGCAATGAGCAGTTCTTC
TRBV11-3	12	.	TRBJ2-1	.	CASSLMDDEQFF	TGTGCCAGCAGCTTGATGGATGATGAGCAGTTCTTC
TRBV4-2	17	TRBD1	TRBJ2-5	.	CASSQDSGTGGQETQYF	TGTGCCAGCAGCCAAGATTCCGGGACAGGGGGACAAGAGACCCAGTACTTC
TRBV5-1	15	.	TRBJ1-4	.	CASSLEGSLGEKLFF	TGCGCCAGCAGCTTGGAGGGGTCCCTGGGTGAAAAACTGTTTTTT
TRBV9	17	TRBD2	TRBJ2-3	.	CASSVGLAGSGTDTQYF	TGTGCCAGCAGCGTAGGCCTAGCGGGAAGTGGGACAGATACGCAGTATTTT
TRBV7-6	15	TRBD1	TRBJ2-7	.	CASSLAEGAFYEQYF	TGTGCCAGCAGCTTAGCCGAGGGGGCCTTCTACGAGCAGTACTTC
TRBV7-2	13	.	TRBJ1-2	.	CASSLATRGGYTF	TGTGCCAGCAGCTTAGCGACCAGAGGGGGCTACACCTTC
TRBV6-5	16	TRBD2	TRBJ2-1	.	CASSYLPGAGGLEQFF	TGTGCCAGCAGTTACCTGCCGGGAGCGGGGGGGCTTGAGCAGTTCTTC
TRBV3-1/TRBV3-2	12	.	TRBJ1-6	once	CASKLQGWPLHF	TGTGCCAGCAAACTACAGGGTTGGCCCCTCCACTTT
TRBV7-9	15	.	TRBJ2-1	.	CASSLAGLGDNEQFF	TGTGCCAGCAGCTTAGCTGGCCTTGGGGACAATGAGCAGTTCTTC
TRBV5-1	14	.	TRBJ2-1	.	CASSLNAELNEQFF	TGCGCCAGCAGCTTGAATGCGGAACTGAATGAGCAGTTCTTC
TRBV18	18	TRBD1	TRBJ2-6	.	CASSQSHRGNSGANVLTF	TGTGCCAGCTCCCAAAGCCACAGGGGGAACTCTGGGGCCAACGTCCTGACTTTC
TRBV28	14	.	TRBJ1-1	.	CASSPPGQNTEAFF	TGTGCCAGCAGTCCCCCCGGTCAGAACACTGAAGCTTTCTTT
TRBV13	12	.	TRBJ1-2	.	CASSLGPQGYTF	TGTGCCAGCAGCTTGGGTCCCCAAGGCTACACCTTC
TRBV6-2/TRBV6-3	15	TRBD1	TRBJ1-2	few	CASSTRTGSSYGYTF	TGTGCCAGCAGTACGAGGACAGGGAGTAGCTATGGCTACACCTTC
TRBV3-1/TRBV3-2	12	.	TRBJ2-2	.	CASRLTSGELFF	TGTGCCAGCCGGTTGACCAGCGGGGAGCTGTTTTTT
TRBV4-2	17	TRBD1	TRBJ2-1	.	CASSLPQGGSYYNEQFF	TGTGCCAGCAGCCTCCCTCAAGGGGGCTCATATTACAATGAGCAGTTCTTC
TRBV5-4	12	.	TRBJ2-2	.	CASTGYTGELFF	TGTGCCAGCACAGGTTACACCGGGGAGCTGTTTTTT
TRBV30	14	TRBD1	TRBJ1-4	.	CAWSKNRGWEKLFF	TGTGCCTGGAGTAAGAACAGGGGCTGGGAAAAACTGTTTTTT
TRBV24-1	13	.	TRBJ1-3	.	CATSDKVGNTIYF	TGTGCCACCAGTGATAAGGTAGGAAACACCATATATTTT
TRBV28	16	TRBD2	TRBJ2-7	.	CASSPSGSGRNYEQYF	TGTGCCAGCAGTCCCTCTGGGAGCGGGAGGAACTACGAGCAGTACTTC
TRBV7-3	16	.	TRBJ2-6	.	CASSPPLGPGANVLTF	TGTGCCAGCAGCCCCCCTTTGGGCCCTGGGGCCAACGTCCTGACTTTC
TRBV7-2	15	TRBD2	TRBJ2-7	.	CASSYIGTRRGEQYF	TGTGCCAGCAGTTATATCGGGACTAGGAGAGGGGAGCAGTACTTC
TRBV7-2	17	TRBD2	TRBJ2-1	many	CASSFASLAVNYNEQFF	TGTGCCAGCAGCTTTGCCTCACTAGCGGTAAACTACAATGAGCAGTTCTTC
TRBV2	13	.	TRBJ1-5	.	CASTTLRGQPQHF	TGTGCCAGCACCACCCTCAGGGGTCAGCCCCAGCATTTT
TRBV7-2	15	TRBD1	TRBJ2-7	.	CASSLYGTGSYEQYF	TGTGCCAGCAGCTTATACGGGACAGGGTCCTACGAGCAGTACTTC
TRBV19	15	.	TRBJ1-6	.	CASSISVTGSSPLHF	TGTGCCAGTAGTATCAGTGTGACGGGGAGTTCACCCCTCCACTTT
TRBV5-5	18	TRBD1	TRBJ1-1	.	CASSLVPGTGSRFTEAFF	TGTGCCAGCAGCTTGGTCCCCGGGACAGGGAGTCGATTCACTGAAGCTTTCTTT
TRBV9	15	.	TRBJ2-1	.	CASSVGGTLGNEQFF	TGTGCCAGCAGCGTAGGGGGAACCTTGGGCAATGAGCAGTTCTTC
TRBV15	15	.	TRBJ2-2	.	CATSRVTAPTGELFF	TGTGCCACCAGCAGAGTTACAGCGCCAACCGGGGAGCTGTTTTTT
TRBV3-1/TRBV3-2	14	.	TRBJ2-7	.	CASSQYSGAYEQYF	TGTGCCAGCAGCCAATATTCAGGGGCCTACGAGCAGTACTTC
TRBV11-3	16	.	TRBJ2-3	.	CASSLSTGGRTDTQYF	TGTGCCAGCAGCTTATCAACCGGGGGGCGCACAGATACGCAGTATTTT
TRBV11-3	13	.	TRBJ2-7	.	CASSFGANYEQYF	TGTGCCAGCAGCTTCGGGGCGAACTACGAGCAGTACTTC
TRBV4-2	17	TRBD1	TRBJ1-2	once	CASSQDRVDRGNYGYTF	TGTGCCAGCAGCCAAGATCGTGTTGACAGGGGCAACTATGGCTACACCTTC
TRBV5-8	17	.	TRBJ1-2	few	CASSSNTGTDNVYGYTF	TGTGCCAGCAGCTCGAACACCGGGACGGACAATGTCTATGGCTACACCTTC
TRBV2	13	.	TRBJ2-7	.	CASIPRATDEQYF	TGTGCCAGCATCCCCAGGGCGACTGACGAGCAGTACTTC
TRBV7-9	16	TRBD1	TRBJ1-2	.	CASSLPRTGENYGYTF	TGTGCCAGCAGCCTCCCCCGGACAGGCGAGAACTATGGCTACACCTTC
TRBV6-5	14	.	TRBJ2-2	.	CASTLAPTTGELFF	TGTGCCAGCACTCTAGCGCCGACCACCGGGGAGCTGTTTTTT
TRBV18	11	.	TRBJ1-1	.	CASSFLGPAFF	TGTGCCAGCTCATTCCTAGGCCCAGCTTTCTTT
TRBV10-3	14	.	TRBJ2-2	.	CAISDQGGTGELFF	TGTGCCATCAGTGACCAGGGGGGCACCGGGGAGCTGTTTTTT
TRBV27	14	.	TRBJ2-2	.	CASSSPANTGELFF	TGTGCCAGCAGTTCACCGGCGAACACCGGGGAGCTGTTTTTT
TRBV12-3/TRBV12-4	13	.	TRBJ1-6	.	CASREQQNSPLHF	TGTGCCAGCAGAGAACAGCAGAATTCACCCCTCCACTTT